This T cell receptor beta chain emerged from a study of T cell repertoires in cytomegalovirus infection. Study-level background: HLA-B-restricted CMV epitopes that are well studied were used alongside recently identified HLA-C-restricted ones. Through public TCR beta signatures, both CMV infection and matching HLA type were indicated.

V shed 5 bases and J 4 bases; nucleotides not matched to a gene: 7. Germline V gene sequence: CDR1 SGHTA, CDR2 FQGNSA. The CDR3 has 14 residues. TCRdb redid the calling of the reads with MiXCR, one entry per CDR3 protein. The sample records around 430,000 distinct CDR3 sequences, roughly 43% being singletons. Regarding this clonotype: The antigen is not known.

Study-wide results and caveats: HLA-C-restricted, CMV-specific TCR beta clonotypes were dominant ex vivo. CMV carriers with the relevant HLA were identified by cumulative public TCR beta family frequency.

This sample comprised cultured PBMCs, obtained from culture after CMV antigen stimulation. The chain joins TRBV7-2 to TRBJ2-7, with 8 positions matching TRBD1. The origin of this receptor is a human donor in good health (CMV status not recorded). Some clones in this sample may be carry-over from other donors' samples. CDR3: CASSPRQGLYEQYF. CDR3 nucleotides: TGTGCCAGCAGCCCTAGACAGGGGCTTTACGAGCAGTACTTC.